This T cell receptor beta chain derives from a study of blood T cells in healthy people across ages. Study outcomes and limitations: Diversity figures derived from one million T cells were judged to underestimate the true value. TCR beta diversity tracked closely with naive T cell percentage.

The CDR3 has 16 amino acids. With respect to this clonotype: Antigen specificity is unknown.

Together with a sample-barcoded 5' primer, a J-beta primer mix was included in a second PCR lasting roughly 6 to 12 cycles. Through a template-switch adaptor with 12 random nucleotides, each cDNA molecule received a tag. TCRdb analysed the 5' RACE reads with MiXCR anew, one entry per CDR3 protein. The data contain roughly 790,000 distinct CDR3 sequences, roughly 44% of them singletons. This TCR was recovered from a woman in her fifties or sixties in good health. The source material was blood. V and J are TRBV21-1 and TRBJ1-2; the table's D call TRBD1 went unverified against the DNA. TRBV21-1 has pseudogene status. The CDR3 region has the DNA TGTGCCAGCAGCAAAGGGGACATCTGCGGTCACTATGGCTACACCTTC. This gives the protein CASSKGDICGHYGYTF.